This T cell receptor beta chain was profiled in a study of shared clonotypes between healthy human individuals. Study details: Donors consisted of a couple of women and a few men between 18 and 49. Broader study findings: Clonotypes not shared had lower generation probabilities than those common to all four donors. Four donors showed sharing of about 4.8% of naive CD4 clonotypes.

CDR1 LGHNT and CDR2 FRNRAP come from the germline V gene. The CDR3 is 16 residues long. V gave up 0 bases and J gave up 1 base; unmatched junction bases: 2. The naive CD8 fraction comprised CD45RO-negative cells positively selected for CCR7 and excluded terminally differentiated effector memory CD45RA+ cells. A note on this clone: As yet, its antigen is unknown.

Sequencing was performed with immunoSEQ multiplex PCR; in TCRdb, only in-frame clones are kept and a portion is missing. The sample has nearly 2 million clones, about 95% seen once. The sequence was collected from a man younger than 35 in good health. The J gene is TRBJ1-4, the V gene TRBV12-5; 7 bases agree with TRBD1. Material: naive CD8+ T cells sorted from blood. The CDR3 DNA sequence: TGTGCTAGTGGTTTGGTCACAGGGGTAACTAATGAAAAACTGTTTTTT. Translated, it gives CASGLVTGVTNEKLFF.